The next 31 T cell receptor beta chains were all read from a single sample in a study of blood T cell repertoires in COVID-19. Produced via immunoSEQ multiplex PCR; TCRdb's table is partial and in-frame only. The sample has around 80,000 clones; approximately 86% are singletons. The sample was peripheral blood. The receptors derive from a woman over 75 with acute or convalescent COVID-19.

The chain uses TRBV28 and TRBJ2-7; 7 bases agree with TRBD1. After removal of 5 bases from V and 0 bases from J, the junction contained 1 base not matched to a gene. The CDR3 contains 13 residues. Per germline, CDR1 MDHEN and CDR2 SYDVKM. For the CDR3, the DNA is TGTGCCAGCAGTGGGGACAGCTCCTACGAGCAGTACTTC. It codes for CASSGDSSYEQYF.

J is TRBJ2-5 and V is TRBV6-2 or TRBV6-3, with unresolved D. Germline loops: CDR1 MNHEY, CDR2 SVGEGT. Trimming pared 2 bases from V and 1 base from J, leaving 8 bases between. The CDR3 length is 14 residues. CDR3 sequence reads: CASSYVRGQETQYF. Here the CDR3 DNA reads TGTGCCAGCAGTTACGTCAGAGGCCAAGAGACCCAGTACTTC.

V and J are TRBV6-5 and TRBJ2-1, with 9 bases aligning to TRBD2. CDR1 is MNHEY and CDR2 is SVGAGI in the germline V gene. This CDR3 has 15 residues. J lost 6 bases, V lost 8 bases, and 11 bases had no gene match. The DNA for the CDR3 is TGTGCCAGCGGAGACCCCGGGACTAGCTCCAATGAGCAGTTCTTC. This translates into CASGDPGTSSNEQFF.

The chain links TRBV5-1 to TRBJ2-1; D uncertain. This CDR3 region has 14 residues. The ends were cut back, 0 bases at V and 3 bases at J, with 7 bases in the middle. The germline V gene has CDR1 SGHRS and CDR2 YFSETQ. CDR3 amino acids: CASSLVTSYNEQFF. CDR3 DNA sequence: TGCGCCAGCAGCTTGGTAACAAGCTACAATGAGCAGTTCTTC.

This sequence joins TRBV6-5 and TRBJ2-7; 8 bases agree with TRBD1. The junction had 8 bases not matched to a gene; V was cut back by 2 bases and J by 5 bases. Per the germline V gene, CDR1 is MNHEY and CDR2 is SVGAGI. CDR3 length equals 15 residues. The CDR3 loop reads CASSYRWQGADEQYF. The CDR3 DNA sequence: TGTGCCAGCAGTTACAGATGGCAGGGGGCCGACGAGCAGTACTTC.

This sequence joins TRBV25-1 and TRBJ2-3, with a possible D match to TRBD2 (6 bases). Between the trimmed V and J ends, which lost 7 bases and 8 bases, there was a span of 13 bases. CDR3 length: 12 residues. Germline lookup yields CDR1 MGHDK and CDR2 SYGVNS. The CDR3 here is CASNAGRGTQYF. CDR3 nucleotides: TGTGCCAGCAACGCGGGAAGGGGTACGCAGTATTTT.

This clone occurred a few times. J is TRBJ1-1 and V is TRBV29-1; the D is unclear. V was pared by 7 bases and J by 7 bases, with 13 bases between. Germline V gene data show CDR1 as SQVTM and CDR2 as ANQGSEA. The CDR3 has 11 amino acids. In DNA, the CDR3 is TGCAGCGCCGTACCAACAAATGAAGCTTTCTTT. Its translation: CSAVPTNEAFF.

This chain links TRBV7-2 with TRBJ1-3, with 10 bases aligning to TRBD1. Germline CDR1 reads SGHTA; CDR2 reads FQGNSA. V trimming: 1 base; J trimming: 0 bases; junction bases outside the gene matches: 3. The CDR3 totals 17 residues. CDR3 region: CASSLGGQGISGNTIYF. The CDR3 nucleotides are TGTGCCAGCAGCTTAGGGGGACAGGGGATCTCTGGAAACACCATATATTTT.

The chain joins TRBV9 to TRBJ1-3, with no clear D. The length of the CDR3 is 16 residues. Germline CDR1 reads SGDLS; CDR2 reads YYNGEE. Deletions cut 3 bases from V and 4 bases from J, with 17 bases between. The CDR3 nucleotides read TGTGCCAGCAGCGCACCTCGCCCGGGGAGGGGAAACACCATATATTTT. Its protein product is CASSAPRPGRGNTIYF.

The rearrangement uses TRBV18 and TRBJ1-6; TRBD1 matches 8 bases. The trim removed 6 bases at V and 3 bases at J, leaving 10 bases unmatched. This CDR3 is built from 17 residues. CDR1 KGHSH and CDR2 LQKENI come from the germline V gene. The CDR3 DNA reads TGTGCCAGCTCTGAAAAGACAGGGGCGGGCTATAATTCACCCCTCCACTTT. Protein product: CASSEKTGAGYNSPLHF.

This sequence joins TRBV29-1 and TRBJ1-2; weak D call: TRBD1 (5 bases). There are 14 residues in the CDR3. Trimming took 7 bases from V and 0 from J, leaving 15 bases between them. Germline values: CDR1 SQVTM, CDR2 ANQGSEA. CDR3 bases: TGCAGCGCTAAGGAGGAGGGGACTAACTATGGCTACACCTTC. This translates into CSAKEEGTNYGYTF.

CDR3 coding DNA: TGTGCCACCCGTAGGGACAGGGAGCCCGGGGAGCTGTTTTTT. Protein: CATRRDREPGELFF. The chain uses TRBV15 and TRBJ2-2; 9 nucleotides match TRBD1. The CDR3 length is 14 residues. V lost 8 bases, J lost 6 bases, and 7 bases stayed unmatched. Germline-derived CDR1 and CDR2 are LNHNV and YYDKDF (reference sequence).

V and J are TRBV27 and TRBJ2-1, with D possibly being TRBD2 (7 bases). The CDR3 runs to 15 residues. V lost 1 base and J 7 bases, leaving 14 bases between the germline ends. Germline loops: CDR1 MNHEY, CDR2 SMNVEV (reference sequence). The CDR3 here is CASSLLVGGLNEQFF. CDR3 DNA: TGTGCCAGCAGTTTATTGGTGGGGGGGCTGAATGAGCAGTTCTTC.

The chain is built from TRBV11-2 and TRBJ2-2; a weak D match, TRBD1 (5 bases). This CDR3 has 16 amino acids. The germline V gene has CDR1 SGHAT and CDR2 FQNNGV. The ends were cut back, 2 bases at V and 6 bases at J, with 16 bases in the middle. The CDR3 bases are TGTGCCAGCAGCTTAAGGGCAGAATCACAGGCCGGGGAGCTGTTTTTT. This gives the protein CASSLRAESQAGELFF. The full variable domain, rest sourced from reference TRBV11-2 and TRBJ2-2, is EAGVAQSPRYKIIEKRQSVAFWCNPISGHATLYWYQQILGQGPKLLIQFQNNGVVDDSQLPKDRFSAERLKGVDSTLKIQPAKLEDSAVYLCASSLRAESQAGELFFGEGSRLTVL.

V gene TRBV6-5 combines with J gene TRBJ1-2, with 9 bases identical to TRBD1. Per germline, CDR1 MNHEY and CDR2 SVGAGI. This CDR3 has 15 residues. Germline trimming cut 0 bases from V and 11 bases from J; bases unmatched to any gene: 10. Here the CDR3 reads CASSYSVGQGWGYTF. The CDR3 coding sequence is TGTGCCAGCAGTTACTCAGTGGGACAGGGCTGGGGGTACACCTTC.

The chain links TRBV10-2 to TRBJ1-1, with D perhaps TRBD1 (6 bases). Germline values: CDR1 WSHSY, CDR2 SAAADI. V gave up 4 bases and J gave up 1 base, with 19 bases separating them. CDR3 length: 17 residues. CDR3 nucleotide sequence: TGCGCCAGCAGTGGGGGAGGGGCAGGGGTGTGGAACACTGAAGCTTTCTTT. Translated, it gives CASSGGGAGVWNTEAFF.

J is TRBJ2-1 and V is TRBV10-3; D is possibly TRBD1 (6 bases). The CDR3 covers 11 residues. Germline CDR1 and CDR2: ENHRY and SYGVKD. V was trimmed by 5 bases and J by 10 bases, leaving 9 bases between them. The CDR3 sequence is CAISSGTEQFF. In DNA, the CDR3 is TGTGCCATCAGTTCTGGGACAGAGCAGTTCTTC.

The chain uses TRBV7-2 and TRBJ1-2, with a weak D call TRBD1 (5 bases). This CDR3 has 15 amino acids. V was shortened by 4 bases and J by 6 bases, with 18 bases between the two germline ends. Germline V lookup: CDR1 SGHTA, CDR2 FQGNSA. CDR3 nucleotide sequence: TGTGCCAGCAGCTCGTCCTTCGGCAGGGCGGATGGCTACACCTTC. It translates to CASSSSFGRADGYTF.

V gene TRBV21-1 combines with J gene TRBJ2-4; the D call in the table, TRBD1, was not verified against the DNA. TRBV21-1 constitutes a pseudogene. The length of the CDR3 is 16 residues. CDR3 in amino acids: CASSCYRELAKNIQYF. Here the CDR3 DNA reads TGTGCCAGCAGCTGTTACAGGGAACTAGCCAAAAACATTCAGTACTTC.

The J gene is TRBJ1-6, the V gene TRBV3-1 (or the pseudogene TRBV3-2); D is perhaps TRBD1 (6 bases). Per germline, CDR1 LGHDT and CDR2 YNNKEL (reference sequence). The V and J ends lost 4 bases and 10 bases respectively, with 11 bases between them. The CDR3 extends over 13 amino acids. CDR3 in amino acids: CASSRNRESPLHF. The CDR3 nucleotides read TGTGCCAGCAGCCGAAACAGGGAATCACCCCTCCACTTT.

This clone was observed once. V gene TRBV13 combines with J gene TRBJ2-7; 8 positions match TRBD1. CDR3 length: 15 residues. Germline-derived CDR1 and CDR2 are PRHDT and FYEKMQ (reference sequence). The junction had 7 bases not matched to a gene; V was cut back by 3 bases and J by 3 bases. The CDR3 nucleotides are TGTGCCAGCAGCTTTAAGGACAGGGCAAACTACGAGCAGTACTTC. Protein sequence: CASSFKDRANYEQYF.

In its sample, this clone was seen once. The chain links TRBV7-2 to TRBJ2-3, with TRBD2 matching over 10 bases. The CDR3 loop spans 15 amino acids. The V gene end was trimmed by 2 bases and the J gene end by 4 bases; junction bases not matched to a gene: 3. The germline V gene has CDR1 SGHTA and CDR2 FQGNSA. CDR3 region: CASSLQAGGADTQYF. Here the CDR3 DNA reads TGTGCCAGCAGCTTACAAGCGGGGGGGGCAGATACGCAGTATTTT.

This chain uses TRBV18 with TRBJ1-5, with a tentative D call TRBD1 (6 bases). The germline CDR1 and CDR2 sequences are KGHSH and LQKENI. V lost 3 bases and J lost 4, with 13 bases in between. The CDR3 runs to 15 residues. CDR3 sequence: CASSPYGTQNQPQHF. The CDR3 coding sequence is TGTGCCAGCTCACCGTACGGGACACAAAATCAGCCCCAGCATTTT.

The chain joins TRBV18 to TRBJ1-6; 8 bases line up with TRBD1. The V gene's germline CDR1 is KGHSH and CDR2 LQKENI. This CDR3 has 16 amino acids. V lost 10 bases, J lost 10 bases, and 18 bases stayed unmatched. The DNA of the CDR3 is TGTGCCACCTCGAGTCAGGGGGCCCTCGGATCGTCACCCCTCCACTTT. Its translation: CATSSQGALGSSPLHF.

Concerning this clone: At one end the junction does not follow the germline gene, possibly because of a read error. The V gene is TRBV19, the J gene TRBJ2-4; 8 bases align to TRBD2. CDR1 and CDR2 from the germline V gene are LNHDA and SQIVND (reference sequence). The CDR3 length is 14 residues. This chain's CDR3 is CASSIAGSQNIQYF. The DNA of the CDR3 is TGTGCCAGTAGCATAGCGGGGTCCCAAAACATTCAGTACTTC.

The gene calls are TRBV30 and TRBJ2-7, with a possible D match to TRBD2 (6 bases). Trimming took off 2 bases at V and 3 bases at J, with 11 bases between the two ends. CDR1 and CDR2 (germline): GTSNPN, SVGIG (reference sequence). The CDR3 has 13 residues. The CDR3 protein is CAWSLANNYEQYF. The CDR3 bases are TGTGCCTGGAGTCTAGCGAATAACTACGAGCAGTACTTC. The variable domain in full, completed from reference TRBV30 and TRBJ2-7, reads SQTIHQWPATLVQPVGSPLSLECTVEGTSNPNLYWYRQAAGRGLQLLFYSVGIGQISSEVPQNLSASRPQDRQFILSSKKLLLSDSGFYLCAWSLANNYEQYFGPGTRLTVT.

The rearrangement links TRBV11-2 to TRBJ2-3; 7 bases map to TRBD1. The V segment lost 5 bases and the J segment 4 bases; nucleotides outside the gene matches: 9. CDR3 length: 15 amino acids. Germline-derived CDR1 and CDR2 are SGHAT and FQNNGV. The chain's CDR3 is CASSPRGGHPDTQYF. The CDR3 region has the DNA TGTGCCAGCAGCCCCAGAGGGGGCCATCCAGATACGCAGTATTTT.

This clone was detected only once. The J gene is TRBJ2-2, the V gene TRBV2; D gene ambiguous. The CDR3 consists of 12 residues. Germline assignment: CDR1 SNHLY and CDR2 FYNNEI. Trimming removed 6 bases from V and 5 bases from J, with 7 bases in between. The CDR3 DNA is TGTGCCAGCAGCCCCCAGACCGGGGAGCTGTTTTTT. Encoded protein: CASSPQTGELFF.

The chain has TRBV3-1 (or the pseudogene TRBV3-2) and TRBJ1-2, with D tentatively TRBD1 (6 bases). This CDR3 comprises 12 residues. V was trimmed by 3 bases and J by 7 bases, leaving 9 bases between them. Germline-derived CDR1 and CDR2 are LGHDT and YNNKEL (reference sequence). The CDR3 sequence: CASSQGAGGYTF. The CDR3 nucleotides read TGTGCCAGCAGCCAGGGGGCGGGTGGCTACACCTTC.

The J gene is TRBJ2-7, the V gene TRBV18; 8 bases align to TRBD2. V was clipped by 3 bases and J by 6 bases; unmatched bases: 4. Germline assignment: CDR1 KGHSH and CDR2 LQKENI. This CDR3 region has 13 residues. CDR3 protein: CASSPRREAEQYF. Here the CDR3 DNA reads TGTGCCAGCTCACCTAGGCGGGAGGCCGAGCAGTACTTC.

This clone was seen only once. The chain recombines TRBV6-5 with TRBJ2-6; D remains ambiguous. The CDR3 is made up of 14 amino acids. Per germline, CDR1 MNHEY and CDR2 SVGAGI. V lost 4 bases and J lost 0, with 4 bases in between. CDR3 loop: CASSSRSGANVLTF. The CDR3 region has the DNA TGTGCCAGCAGTTCTCGCTCTGGGGCCAACGTCCTGACTTTC.